Listed below are T cell receptor beta chains from one sample, sequenced in a study of cytomegalovirus exposure and HLA in healthy donors. Libraries were prepared by immunoSEQ multiplex PCR; TCRdb keeps only in-frame clonotypes and omits some of them. This sample carries some 180,000 clones, 65% to 85% of them seen once, and the ten largest clones take 1.5% to 2%. Sequenced material: PBMCs. These TCRs come from a man aged 40-49 years in good health and CMV-seropositive. Both conserved end residues are part of each CDR3. Each record gives: V gene, J gene, D gene, clone size, CDR3 DNA, CDR3 protein. D genes are given only for firm matches. Clone size is given for some rows only: seen once, a few or many times, or a class if the clone is expanded.

>TRBV5-6|TRBJ2-6|-|-
TGTGCCAGCAGCTTGGAGGCGGGCTCTGGGGCCAACGTCCTGACTTTC
CASSLEAGSGANVLTF
>TRBV25-1|TRBJ2-1|-|-
TGTGCCAGCTGTCGAGGAGCGAGTTCCTACAATGAGCAGTTCTTC
CASCRGASSYNEQFF
>TRBV21-1|TRBJ2-1|-|few
TGTGCCAGCAGCAAAGCGCGGGCTAGCGACAATGAGCAGTTCTTC
CASSKARASDNEQFF
>TRBV5-5|TRBJ2-1|TRBD2|-
TGTGCCAGCAGCCGGGGACTAGCGGGAGTTTACAATGAGCAGTTCTTC
CASSRGLAGVYNEQFF
>TRBV7-8|TRBJ1-1|-|-
TGTGCCAGCAGTAGGGGACAGAACACTGAAGCTTTCTTT
CASSRGQNTEAFF
>TRBV10-3|TRBJ2-7|TRBD1|-
TGTGCCATCAGTGACCTGGGACAGGGCGGCGACGAGCAGTACTTC
CAISDLGQGGDEQYF
>TRBV7-8|TRBJ2-7|TRBD2|-
TGTGCCAGCAGCGTCCCGGGACTAGCGGGAGGTTCCTACGAGCAGTACTTC
CASSVPGLAGGSYEQYF
>TRBV27|TRBJ1-5|TRBD1|-
TGTGCCAGCACGACAGGGGGTCAGCCCCAGCATTTT
CASTTGGQPQHF
>TRBV5-1|TRBJ2-7|TRBD1|-
TGCGCCAGCAGCTTGACAGGGGTACTATCCTACGAGCAGTACTTC
CASSLTGVLSYEQYF
>TRBV12-5|TRBJ2-3|TRBD1|-
TGTGCTAGTGGTGTCTTAAGGGGGCAGTCAGATACGCAGTATTTT
CASGVLRGQSDTQYF
>TRBV10-1|TRBJ2-1|TRBD2|-
TGCGCCAGCAGTCGACCCGGGATGACTAGCGGGTTTTCGGATGAGCAGTTCTTC
CASSRPGMTSGFSDEQFF
>TRBV27|TRBJ2-7|-|-
TGTGCCACTCGACCAGGGGGGCTAAATGGTGAGCAGTACTTC
CATRPGGLNGEQYF
>TRBV6-1|TRBJ2-1|-|-
TGTGCCAGCAACTTTGAACCCTCTTCCTACAATGAGCAGTTCTTC
CASNFEPSSYNEQFF
>TRBV21-1|TRBJ2-1|-|once
TGTGCCAGCACGTGGGGGAGGACGGTATACAATGAGCAGTTCTTC
CASTWGRTVYNEQFF
>TRBV9|TRBJ2-5|TRBD1|once
TGTGCCAGCAGCGGAGTTTCCGGGACAGGCTCGGAAGAGACCCAGTACTTC
CASSGVSGTGSEETQYF
>TRBV28|TRBJ1-1|-|-
TGTGCCAGCAGTCAAACATCGACTGAAGCTTTCTTT
CASSQTSTEAFF
>TRBV7-2|TRBJ2-7|-|-
TGTGCCAGCAGCCTTACATTTGGTTACGAGCAGTACTTC
CASSLTFGYEQYF
>TRBV15|TRBJ2-1|TRBD1|-
TGTGCCACCAGAGATGGACAGGGCCCGTTCAATGAGCAGTTCTTC
CATRDGQGPFNEQFF
>TRBV9|TRBJ2-1|TRBD2|-
TGTGCCAGCAGCGTAGTAGCGGGAGAGGTTGAGCAGTTCTTC
CASSVVAGEVEQFF
>TRBV18|TRBJ2-5|TRBD1|-
TGTGCCAGCTCACCCGGCGGCAGGGGGCAAATAGAGACCCAGTACTTC
CASSPGGRGQIETQYF
>TRBV21-1|TRBJ2-1|-|-
TGTGCCAGCAGCTCTCAACCAGGGGGACAGGGGGCTCGGCCTTCCTACAATGAGCAGTTCTTC
CASSSQPGGQGARPSYNEQFF
>TRBV9|TRBJ2-7|TRBD2|-
TGTGCCAGCAGCCCCCGCGGGACTAGCGGGAGGAGGGGGACCGCCGAGCAGTACTTC
CASSPRGTSGRRGTAEQYF
>TRBV5-4|TRBJ1-2|TRBD1|-
TGTGCCAGCAGCGGGGGACAGGGGGGCTATGGCTACACCTTC
CASSGGQGGYGYTF
>TRBV18|TRBJ2-7|-|-
TGTGCCAGCTCCCCCAGGGTGGATTTCTACGAGCAGTACTTC
CASSPRVDFYEQYF
>TRBV7-2|TRBJ1-5|TRBD1|-
TGTGCCAGCAGTCTGACAGGGAGCAATCAGCCCCAGCATTTT
CASSLTGSNQPQHF
>TRBV4-2|TRBJ1-1|-|-
TGTGCCAGCAGCCAAGATCTGAGGGCGTCGAACACTGAAGCTTTCTTT
CASSQDLRASNTEAFF
>TRBV18|TRBJ2-6|TRBD2|-
TGTGCCAGCTCAATCAGCGGGATCCCCTCTGGGGCCAACGTCCTGACTTTC
CASSISGIPSGANVLTF
>TRBV19|TRBJ2-7|-|few
TGTGCCAGTAGTATATTTGATCGGTACGAGCAGTACTTC
CASSIFDRYEQYF
>TRBV4-3|TRBJ1-1|-|-
TGCGCCAGCAGCCGGGCAGTGAACACTGAAGCTTTCTTT
CASSRAVNTEAFF
>TRBV11-2|TRBJ1-2|-|-
TGTGCCAGCAAAGGGCGGGCGGCACATGGCTACACCTTC
CASKGRAAHGYTF
>TRBV4-1|TRBJ1-2|-|few
TGCGCCAGCAGCCAAGATAATTCTCCGGTCGGCTACACCTTC
CASSQDNSPVGYTF
>TRBV27|TRBJ1-1|TRBD1|-
TGTGCCAGCAGTCCCAGAGACAGGGCCACTGAAGCTTTCTTT
CASSPRDRATEAFF
>TRBV5-4|TRBJ1-2|TRBD1|-
TGTGCCAGCACCTCCGGACAGGGGGCGGGTGGCTACACCTTC
CASTSGQGAGGYTF
>TRBV4-1|TRBJ2-5|TRBD2|-
TGCGCCAGCAGCGGGCTAGCGGGAGTTGAAGAGACCCAGTACTTC
CASSGLAGVEETQYF
>TRBV18|TRBJ1-5|-|-
TGTGCCAGCTCACCGACGGAGGTTCAGCCCCAGCATTTT
CASSPTEVQPQHF
>TRBV9|TRBJ2-2|-|-
TGTGCCAGCAGCGTAGGACGTGCAGGGTTTGGATACACCGGGGAGCTGTTTTTT
CASSVGRAGFGYTGELFF
>TRBV2|TRBJ2-5|-|-
TGTGCCAGCAGTGAACAGGGTGGAGAGACCCAGTACTTC
CASSEQGGETQYF
>TRBV7-2|TRBJ2-7|TRBD2|-
TGTGCCAGCAGCTTAGCCGTACGGGGGACTAGCCTGGACGAGCAGTACTTC
CASSLAVRGTSLDEQYF
>TRBV5-6|TRBJ2-7|TRBD2|-
TGTGCCAGCAGCTTGGGGGGGGGACTAGCGGGCCTTGGGCAGTACTTC
CASSLGGGLAGLGQYF
>TRBV6-5|TRBJ2-1|-|-
TGTGCCAGCAGTTCACGGGGATCTCCCTACAATGAGCAGTTCTTC
CASSSRGSPYNEQFF
>TRBV19|TRBJ1-5|-|-
TGTGCCAGTAGTATGTGGGGGAGGAATCAGCCCCAGCATTTT
CASSMWGRNQPQHF
>TRBV30|TRBJ1-1|-|-
TGTGCCTGTGTTATAGGACAGCGAAACACTGAAGCTTTCTTT
CACVIGQRNTEAFF